In this sample, the clone carrying this T cell receptor beta chain turned up once. Antigen unknown. Reverse transcription of roughly 0.45 to 1 ug RNA used random hexamers. A multiplex approach, immunoSEQ multiplex PCR, amplified TCR beta CDR3 across 54 Vbeta and 13 Jbeta. TCRdb independently ran MiXCR on the immunoSEQ multiplex PCR reads; one entry per CDR3 protein. The sample carries about 47,000 distinct CDR3 sequences, 80% to 95% recorded once. The data originate from a study of CD8 T cells in Susac syndrome. TCR beta was sequenced from blood CD8+ and CD4+ T cells. Negative isolation was used for CD8+ and CD4+ T cells, and FACS enrichment was applied to TEMRA cells. V was clipped by 4 bases and J by 7 bases; unmatched bases: 13. Germline V lookup: CDR1 SGHRS, CDR2 YFSETQ. The CDR3 covers 16 residues. Overall study results and limits: As the study acknowledged, the number of individuals in its TCR sequencing and HLA analysis was relatively small.

The sample comprised CD8+ T cells from PBMCs. The chain combines TRBV5-1 with TRBJ1-5; the match to TRBD1 covers 8 bases. The sequence was obtained from a human donor in good health. The CDR3 here is CASSPQGRGRDQPQHF. The CDR3 nucleotides read TGCGCCAGCAGCCCCCAGGGCAGGGGGCGCGACCAGCCCCAGCATTTT.